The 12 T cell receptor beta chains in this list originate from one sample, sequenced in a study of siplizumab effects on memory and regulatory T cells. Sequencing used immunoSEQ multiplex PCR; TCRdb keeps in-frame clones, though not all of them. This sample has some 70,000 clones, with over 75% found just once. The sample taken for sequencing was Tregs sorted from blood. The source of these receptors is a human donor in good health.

CDR3 region: CASSMSGGYSNQPQHF. The CDR3 coding sequence is TGTGCCAGTAGTATGTCAGGGGGATATAGCAATCAGCCCCAGCATTTT. The V and J genes are TRBV19 and TRBJ1-5, with TRBD1 identical over 7 bases. The CDR3 spans 16 residues. Unmatched junction bases numbered 5, after V lost 3 bases and J lost 0 bases. Per germline, CDR1 LNHDA and CDR2 SQIVND (reference sequence).

CDR3 bases: TGTGCCAGCAGCGACACAGGGAGGCTCTACGAGCAGTACTTC. Its translation: CASSDTGRLYEQYF. The V call is TRBV6-5, the J call TRBJ2-7, with D perhaps TRBD1 or TRBD2 (6 bases each). The CDR3 has 14 amino acids. Trimming removed 6 bases at V and 3 bases at J, with 15 bases between. Germline V gene sequence: CDR1 MNHEY, CDR2 SVGAGI.

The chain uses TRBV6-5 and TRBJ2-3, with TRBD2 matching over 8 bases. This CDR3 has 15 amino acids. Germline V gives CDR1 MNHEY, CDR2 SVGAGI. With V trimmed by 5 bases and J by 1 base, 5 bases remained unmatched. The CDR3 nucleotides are TGTGCCAGCAGTGCGTTGACTAGCGGCACAGATACGCAGTATTTT. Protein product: CASSALTSGTDTQYF.

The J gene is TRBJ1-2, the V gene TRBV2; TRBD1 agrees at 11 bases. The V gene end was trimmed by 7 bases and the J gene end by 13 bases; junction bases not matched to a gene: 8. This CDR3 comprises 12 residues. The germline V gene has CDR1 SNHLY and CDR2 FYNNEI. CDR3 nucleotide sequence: TGTGCCAGCACCGAAAGCGGGACAGGGGGCACCTTC. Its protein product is CASTESGTGGTF.

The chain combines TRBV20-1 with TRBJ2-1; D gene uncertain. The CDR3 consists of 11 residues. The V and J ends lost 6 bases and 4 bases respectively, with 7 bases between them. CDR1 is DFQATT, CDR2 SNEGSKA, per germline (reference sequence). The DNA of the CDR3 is TGCAGTGCAATGAGATACAATGAGCAGTTCTTC. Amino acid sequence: CSAMRYNEQFF.

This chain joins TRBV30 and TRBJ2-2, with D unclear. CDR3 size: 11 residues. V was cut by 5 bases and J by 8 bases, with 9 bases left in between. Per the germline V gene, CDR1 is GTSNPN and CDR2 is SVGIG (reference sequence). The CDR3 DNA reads TGTGCCTGGCCAGGCAAAGGGGAGCTGTTTTTT. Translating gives CAWPGKGELFF.

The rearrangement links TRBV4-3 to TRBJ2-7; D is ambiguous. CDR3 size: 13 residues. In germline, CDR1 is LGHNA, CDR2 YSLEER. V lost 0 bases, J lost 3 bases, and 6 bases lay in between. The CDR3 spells CASSQETRYEQYF. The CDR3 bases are TGCGCCAGCAGCCAAGAGACCCGCTACGAGCAGTACTTC.

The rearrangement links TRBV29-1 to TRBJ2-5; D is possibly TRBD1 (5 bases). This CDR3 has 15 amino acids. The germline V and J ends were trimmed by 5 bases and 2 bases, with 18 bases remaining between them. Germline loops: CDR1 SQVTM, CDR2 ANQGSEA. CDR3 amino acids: CSVSPTDRVQETQYF. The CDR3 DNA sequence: TGCAGCGTTTCCCCAACCGACAGAGTACAAGAGACCCAGTACTTC.

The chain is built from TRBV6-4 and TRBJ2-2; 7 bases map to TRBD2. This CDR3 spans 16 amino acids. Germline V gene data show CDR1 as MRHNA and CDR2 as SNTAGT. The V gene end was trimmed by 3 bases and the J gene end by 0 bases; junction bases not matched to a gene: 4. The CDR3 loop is CASSEGGSTNTGELFF. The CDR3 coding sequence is TGTGCCAGCAGTGAGGGAGGGTCTACGAACACCGGGGAGCTGTTTTTT.

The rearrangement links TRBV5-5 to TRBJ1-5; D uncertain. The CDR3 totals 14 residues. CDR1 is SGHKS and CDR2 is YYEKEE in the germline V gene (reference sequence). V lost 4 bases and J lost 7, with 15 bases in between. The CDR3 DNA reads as TGTGCCAGCAGCCCTCGACAAGGGCAGCAGCCCCAGCATTTT. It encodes CASSPRQGQQPQHF. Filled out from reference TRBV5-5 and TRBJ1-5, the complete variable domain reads DAGVTQSPTHLIKTRGQQVTLRCSPISGHKSVSWYQQVLGQGPQFIFQYYEKEERGRGNFPDRFSARQFPNYSSELNVNALLLGDSALYLCASSPRQGQQPQHFGDGTRLSIL.

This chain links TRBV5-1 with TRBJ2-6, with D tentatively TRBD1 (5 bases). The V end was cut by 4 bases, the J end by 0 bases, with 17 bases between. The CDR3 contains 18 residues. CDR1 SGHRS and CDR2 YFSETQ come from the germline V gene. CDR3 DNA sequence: TGCGCCAGCAGCCGATTCGCGCGACAGCACTCTGGGGCCAACGTCCTGACTTTC. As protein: CASSRFARQHSGANVLTF.

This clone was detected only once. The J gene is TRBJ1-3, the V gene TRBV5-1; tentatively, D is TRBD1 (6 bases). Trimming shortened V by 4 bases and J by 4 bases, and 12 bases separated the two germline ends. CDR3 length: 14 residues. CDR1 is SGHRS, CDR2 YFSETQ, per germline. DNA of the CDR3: TGCGCCAGCAGCCCTCGGACAGAAGGAAACACCATATATTTT. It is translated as CASSPRTEGNTIYF.